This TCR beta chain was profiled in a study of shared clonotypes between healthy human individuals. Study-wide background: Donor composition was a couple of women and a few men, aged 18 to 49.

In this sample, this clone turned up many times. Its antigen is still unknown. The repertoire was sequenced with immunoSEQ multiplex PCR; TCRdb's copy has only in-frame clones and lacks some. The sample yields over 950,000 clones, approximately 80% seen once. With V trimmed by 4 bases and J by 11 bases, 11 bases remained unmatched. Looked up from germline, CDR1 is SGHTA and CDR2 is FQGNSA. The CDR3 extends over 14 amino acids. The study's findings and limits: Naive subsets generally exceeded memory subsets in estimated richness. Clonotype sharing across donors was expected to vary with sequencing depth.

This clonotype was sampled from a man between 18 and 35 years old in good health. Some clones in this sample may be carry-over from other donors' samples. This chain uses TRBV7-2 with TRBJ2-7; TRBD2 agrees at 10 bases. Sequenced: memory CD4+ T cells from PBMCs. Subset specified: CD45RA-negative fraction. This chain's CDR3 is CASSSRVGAGGEYF. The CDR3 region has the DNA TGTGCCAGCAGCTCACGGGTAGGAGCGGGAGGGGAGTACTTC.